The 6 T cell receptor beta chains reported below all come from one sample, sequenced in a study of cytomegalovirus exposure and HLA in healthy donors. With 60 Vbeta and 13 Jbeta primers, the PCR was carried out. Clones were sequenced by immunoSEQ multiplex PCR, and TCRdb holds only the in-frame ones, with some missing. Of about 190,000 clones listed, 80% are singletons. Sample: PBMCs. Receptor source: a boy aged 10-17 years in good health and CMV-seronegative.

This chain links TRBV9 with TRBJ1-4; 7 nucleotides match TRBD1. This CDR3 comprises 14 residues. Unmatched junction bases numbered 3, after V lost 0 bases and J lost 7 bases. Germline values: CDR1 SGDLS, CDR2 YYNGEE. The CDR3 region is CASSVGQGGEKLFF. The CDR3 nucleotides are TGTGCCAGCAGCGTAGGCCAGGGGGGTGAAAAACTGTTTTTT.

The CDR3 nucleotides are TGTGCCAGCAGTTACGGACAGAAAGCTTTCTTT. Its translation is CASSYGQKAFF. V and J are TRBV6-5 and TRBJ1-1, with a tentative D call TRBD1 (6 bases). The CDR3 covers 11 residues. Germline assignment: CDR1 MNHEY and CDR2 SVGAGI. V gave up 2 bases and J gave up 9 bases, with 7 bases separating them.

The rearrangement uses TRBV18 and TRBJ2-7; the match to TRBD1 covers 10 bases. The germline V gene encodes CDR1 KGHSH and CDR2 LQKENI. The V and J ends lost 6 bases and 4 bases, in that order; junction bases with no gene match: 6. This CDR3 spans 14 amino acids. The CDR3 here is CASSLAGQGYEQYF. The CDR3 DNA sequence: TGTGCCAGCTCGCTCGCGGGACAGGGGTACGAGCAGTACTTC.

The CDR3 protein is CSVEAGGTLESYEQYF. The CDR3, as DNA: TGCAGCGTTGAAGCCGGGGGGACTCTAGAATCCTACGAGCAGTACTTC. The gene calls are TRBV29-1 and TRBJ2-7; 7 bases align to TRBD2. The length of the CDR3 is 16 residues. The V gene's germline CDR1 is SQVTM and CDR2 ANQGSEA. Trimming cost V 1 base and J 1 base; bases outside gene matches: 10.

The chain has TRBV4-1 and TRBJ2-3; D might be TRBD1 (6 bases). V was shortened by 1 base and J by 0 bases, with 17 bases between the two germline ends. The CDR3 loop spans 18 amino acids. The germline V gene encodes CDR1 MGHRA and CDR2 YSYEKL. The CDR3 sequence: CASSQAYRDTTSTDTQYF. CDR3 coding DNA: TGCGCCAGCAGCCAAGCGTACCGGGACACCACTAGCACAGATACGCAGTATTTT.

V gene TRBV6-6 combines with J gene TRBJ2-3; possibly TRBD1 for D (6 bases). The germline V gene has CDR1 MNHNY and CDR2 SVGAGI (reference sequence). V dropped 6 bases and J dropped 1 base, with 11 bases sitting between them. The CDR3 runs 14 residues. The CDR3 nucleotides are TGTGCCAGCAGGAGGGGACACGGCACAGATACGCAGTATTTT. Encoded protein: CASRRGHGTDTQYF.